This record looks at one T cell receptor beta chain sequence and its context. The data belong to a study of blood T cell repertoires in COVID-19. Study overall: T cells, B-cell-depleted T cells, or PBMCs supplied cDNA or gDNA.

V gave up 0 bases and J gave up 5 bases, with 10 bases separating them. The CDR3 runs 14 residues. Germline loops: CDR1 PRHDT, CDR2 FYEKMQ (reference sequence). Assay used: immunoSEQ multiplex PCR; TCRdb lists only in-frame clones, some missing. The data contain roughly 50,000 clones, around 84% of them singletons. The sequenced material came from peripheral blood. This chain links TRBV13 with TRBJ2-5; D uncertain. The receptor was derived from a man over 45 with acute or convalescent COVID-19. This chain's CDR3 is CASSLGGLEETQYF. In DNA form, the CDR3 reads TGTGCCAGCAGCTTAGGGGGCCTCGAGGAGACCCAGTACTTC.